The 6 T cell receptor beta chains in this list originate from one sample, sequenced in a study of PD-L1 blockade in urothelial cancer. The time point: pretreatment peripheral blood. This table comes from immunoSEQ multiplex PCR, and its TCRdb copy is limited to in-frame clones, with some not included. This table has more than 50,000 clones, around 81% appearing once. The sample was PBMCs, taken around atezolizumab (anti-PD-L1) treatment. The origin of the receptors is a man between 65 and 80 years old with urothelial cancer.

This chain connects TRBV2 to TRBJ2-3, with D maybe TRBD2 (6 bases). Looked up from germline, CDR1 is SNHLY and CDR2 is FYNNEI. Trimming left V 6 bases short and J 5 bases short, with 12 bases between. The CDR3 loop spans 13 amino acids. CDR3: CASSGGLVDTQYF. The CDR3 region has the DNA TGTGCCAGCAGCGGGGGTCTTGTAGATACGCAGTATTTT.

This clone has only a few counts. The CDR3 DNA follows: TGTGCCAGCAGCAAGAACGGGAAAAGCTCCTACAATGAGCAGTTCTTC. Protein: CASSKNGKSSYNEQFF. The chain employs TRBV9 and TRBJ2-1; maybe TRBD2 (5 bases). CDR3 length equals 16 residues. V was clipped by 4 bases and J by 0 bases, with 14 bases between them. Per the germline V gene, CDR1 is SGDLS and CDR2 is YYNGEE. Full variable domain (rest looked up from reference TRBV9 and TRBJ2-1): DSGVTQTPKHLITATGQRVTLRCSPRSGDLSVYWYQQSLDQGLQFLIQYYNGEERAKGNILERFSAQQFPDLHSELNLSSLELGDSALYFCASSKNGKSSYNEQFFGPGTRLTVL.

This sequence joins TRBV19 and TRBJ2-1, with TRBD2 matching over 9 bases. The junction had 11 bases not matched to a gene; V was cut back by 7 bases and J by 4 bases. The CDR3 has 16 residues. Germline values: CDR1 LNHDA, CDR2 SQIVND (reference sequence). CDR3 protein: CASNQRVTSGYNEQFF. The CDR3 bases are TGTGCCAGTAATCAAAGGGTGACTAGCGGATACAATGAGCAGTTCTTC.

This sequence joins TRBV5-1 and TRBJ2-5, with 7 bases lining up with TRBD2. From germline, CDR1 is SGHRS and CDR2 YFSETQ. After removal of 6 bases from V and 4 bases from J, the junction contained 18 bases not matched to a gene. The CDR3 contains 17 residues. The CDR3 region is CASTGGGAGNVGETQYF. Written as DNA, the CDR3 is TGCGCCAGCACCGGTGGTGGAGCGGGAAATGTTGGAGAGACCCAGTACTTC.

The chain combines TRBV2 with TRBJ2-2, with 7 bases fitting TRBD1. Per germline, CDR1 SNHLY and CDR2 FYNNEI. The CDR3 spans 16 residues. The trim removed 6 bases at V and 5 bases at J, leaving 12 bases unmatched. CDR3 region: CASRPYTGALTGELFF. In DNA, the CDR3 is TGTGCCAGCAGACCCTACACAGGGGCTTTAACCGGGGAGCTGTTTTTT. The variable domain in full, completed from reference TRBV2 and TRBJ2-2, reads EPEVTQTPSHQVTQMGQEVILRCVPISNHLYFYWYRQILGQKVEFLVSFYNNEISEKSEIFDDQFSVERPDGSNFTLKIRSTKLEDSAMYFCASRPYTGALTGELFFGEGSRLTVL.

V gene TRBV10-2 combines with J gene TRBJ2-7; tentative D call: TRBD2 (5 bases). The V end was cut by 0 bases, the J end by 6 bases, with 15 bases between. In germline, CDR1 is WSHSY, CDR2 SAAADI. The CDR3 is 15 residues long. This CDR3 is CASSESLASGSEQYF. CDR3 DNA: TGCGCCAGCAGTGAGTCCCTCGCGTCTGGGAGCGAGCAGTACTTC.